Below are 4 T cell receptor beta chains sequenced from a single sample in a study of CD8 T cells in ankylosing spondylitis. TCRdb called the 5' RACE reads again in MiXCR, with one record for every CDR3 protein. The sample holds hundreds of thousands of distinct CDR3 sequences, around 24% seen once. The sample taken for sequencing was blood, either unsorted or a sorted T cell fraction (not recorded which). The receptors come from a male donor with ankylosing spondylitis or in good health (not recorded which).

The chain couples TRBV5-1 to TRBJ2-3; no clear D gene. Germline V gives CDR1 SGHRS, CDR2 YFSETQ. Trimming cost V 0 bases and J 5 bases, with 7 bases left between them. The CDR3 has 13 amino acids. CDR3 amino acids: CASSLAVRDTQYF. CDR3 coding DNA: TGCGCCAGCAGCTTGGCGGTGAGAGATACGCAGTATTTT.

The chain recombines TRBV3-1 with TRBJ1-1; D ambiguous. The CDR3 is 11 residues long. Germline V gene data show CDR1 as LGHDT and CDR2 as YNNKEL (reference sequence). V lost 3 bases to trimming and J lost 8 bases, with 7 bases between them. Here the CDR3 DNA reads TGTGCCAGCAGCCAGACGCGCGAAGCTTTCTTT. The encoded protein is CASSQTREAFF.

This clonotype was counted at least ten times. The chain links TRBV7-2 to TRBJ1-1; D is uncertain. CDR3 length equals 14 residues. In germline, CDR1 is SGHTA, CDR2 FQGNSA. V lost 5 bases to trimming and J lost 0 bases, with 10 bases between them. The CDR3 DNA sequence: TGTGCCAGCAGCCAGGATAAAATGAACACTGAAGCTTTCTTT. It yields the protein CASSQDKMNTEAFF.

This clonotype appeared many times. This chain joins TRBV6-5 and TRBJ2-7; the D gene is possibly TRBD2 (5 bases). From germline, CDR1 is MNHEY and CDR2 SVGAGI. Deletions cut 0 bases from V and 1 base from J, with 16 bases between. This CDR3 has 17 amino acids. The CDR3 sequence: CASSYSAQTWESYEQYF. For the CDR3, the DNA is TGTGCCAGCAGTTACTCGGCCCAAACCTGGGAGTCCTACGAGCAGTACTTC.